A single sample gave rise to the 16 T cell receptor beta chains below, sequenced in a study of graft-versus-host responses after intestinal transplantation. Generated by immunoSEQ multiplex PCR, the TCRdb table keeps only in-frame clones and is missing some. Among around 30,000 clones listed, 60% to 85% were seen once. Intraepithelial plus lamina propria lymphocytes were released by processing graft tissue. The specimen was ileum tissue, collected 98 days after intestinal transplantation. The source is a human patient who received an intestinal transplant, so some T cells may come from the graft donor.

The rearrangement joins TRBV5-1 to TRBJ1-1; D is unresolved. The germline CDR1 and CDR2 sequences are SGHRS and YFSETQ. The CDR3 contains 14 residues. V dropped 0 bases and J dropped 1 base, with 7 bases sitting between them. CDR3 residues: CASSLARGNTEAFF. As DNA, the CDR3 is TGCGCCAGCAGCTTGGCCCGGGGGAACACTGAAGCTTTCTTT. The full variable domain, its missing parts supplied by reference TRBV5-1 and TRBJ1-1, is KAGVTQTPRYLIKTRGQQVTLSCSPISGHRSVSWYQQTPGQGLQFLFEYFSETQRNKGNFPGRFSGRQFSNSRSEMNVSTLELGDSALYLCASSLARGNTEAFFGQGTRLTVV.

This rearrangement joins TRBV5-1 to TRBJ1-6; no definite D call. From germline, CDR1 is SGHRS and CDR2 YFSETQ. The CDR3 loop spans 14 amino acids. Trimming cost V 1 base and J 7 bases, with 9 bases left between them. The chain's CDR3 is CASSLTLRNSPLHF. Written as DNA, the CDR3 is TGCGCCAGCAGCTTGACCCTAAGGAATTCACCCCTCCACTTT.

The chain joins TRBV7-2 to TRBJ2-1; no clear D gene. The CDR3 has 12 residues. The V end was cut by 1 base, the J end by 12 bases, with 10 bases between. Germline V gene lookup returns CDR1 SGHTA and CDR2 FQGNSA. The CDR3 protein is CASSLDGRGQFF. The DNA for the CDR3 is TGTGCCAGCAGCTTAGACGGGCGAGGGCAGTTCTTC.

The chain links TRBV27 to TRBJ2-1; maybe TRBD1 (6 bases). CDR1 and CDR2 from the germline V gene are MNHEY and SMNVEV (reference sequence). Trimming shortened V by 8 bases and J by 5 bases, and 16 bases separated the two germline ends. The CDR3 is made up of 14 amino acids. CDR3 in amino acids: CASRTGRGNNEQFF. DNA of the CDR3: TGTGCCAGCCGAACTGGCAGGGGAAACAATGAGCAGTTCTTC.

J is TRBJ1-5 and V is TRBV5-1, with TRBD1 as a possible D gene (5 bases). The CDR3 covers 18 residues. The germline gives CDR1 SGHRS, CDR2 YFSETQ. With 1 base removed from V and 0 bases from J, the gap between germline ends came to 17 bases. The CDR3 loop is CASSLTPLGLHSNQPQHF. The CDR3 DNA sequence: TGCGCCAGCAGCTTGACCCCTCTGGGACTCCATAGCAATCAGCCCCAGCATTTT.

J is TRBJ1-6 and V is TRBV5-1, with a possible D match to TRBD1 (6 bases). V lost 4 bases and J 10 bases, leaving 12 bases between the germline ends. Germline lookup yields CDR1 SGHRS and CDR2 YFSETQ. The CDR3 sequence is 13 residues long. The CDR3 reads CASSIGGRSPLHF. The CDR3 DNA reads as TGCGCCAGCAGCATCGGGGGGCGGTCACCCCTCCACTTT.

The CDR3 nucleotides are TGTGCCAGCAGGAGAGACAGGGGCGGAAAGTATGGCTACACCTTC. This sequence encodes CASRRDRGGKYGYTF. The V call is TRBV2, the J call TRBJ1-2, with 8 bases aligning to TRBD1. The CDR3 totals 15 residues. Germline V CDR1 and CDR2: SNHLY, FYNNEI. V was clipped by 6 bases and J by 5 bases; unmatched bases: 11.

The chain employs TRBV5-1 and TRBJ2-7; a possible D gene is TRBD1 (5 bases). V gave up 0 bases and J gave up 5 bases, with 12 bases separating them. The CDR3 totals 14 residues. CDR1 and CDR2 from the germline V gene are SGHRS and YFSETQ. The CDR3 DNA reads TGCGCCAGCAGCTTGGCCCAGGGTTTTAACGAGCAGTACTTC. Translated, it gives CASSLAQGFNEQYF.

The J gene is TRBJ2-2, the V gene TRBV5-1; D not certain. Germline values: CDR1 SGHRS, CDR2 YFSETQ. This CDR3 comprises 12 residues. V was cut by 0 bases and J by 6 bases, with 3 bases left in between. In DNA form, the CDR3 reads TGCGCCAGCAGCTTGGATGCCGGGGAGCTGTTTTTT. Protein product: CASSLDAGELFF.

The rearrangement joins TRBV18 to TRBJ2-1; unclear D gene. V lost 6 bases, J lost 4 bases, and 10 bases lay in between. Germline V CDR1 and CDR2: KGHSH, LQKENI. The CDR3 covers 13 residues. CDR3 nucleotide sequence: TGTGCCAGCTCCTTGACCGCGTACAATGAGCAGTTCTTC. Translating gives CASSLTAYNEQFF.

V and J are TRBV9 and TRBJ1-5; possibly TRBD1 for D (6 bases). The V and J ends lost 0 bases and 6 bases respectively, with 10 bases between them. CDR1 is SGDLS, CDR2 YYNGEE, per germline. There are 14 residues in the CDR3. For the CDR3, the DNA is TGTGCCAGCAGCGTAGGAGGGGGTAGTCAGCCCCAGCATTTT. This translates into CASSVGGGSQPQHF.

This clone was detected only a few times. The genes are TRBV4-1 and TRBJ1-5; D not certain. The CDR3 runs to 13 residues. Trimming took 0 bases from V and 6 from J, leaving 6 bases between them. The germline V gene has CDR1 MGHRA and CDR2 YSYEKL. The CDR3 DNA sequence: TGCGCCAGCAGCCAAGATCTGAGTCAGCCCCAGCATTTT. Protein: CASSQDLSQPQHF.

This chain uses TRBV4-1 with TRBJ1-5; 8 nucleotides line up with TRBD1. CDR1 and CDR2 (germline): MGHRA, YSYEKL. The V gene end was trimmed by 0 bases and the J gene end by 4 bases; junction bases not matched to a gene: 14. The CDR3 loop spans 19 amino acids. CDR3 residues: CASSQDLGMGRGLNQPQHF. The DNA for the CDR3 is TGCGCCAGCAGCCAAGATCTAGGGATGGGCAGGGGGCTGAATCAGCCCCAGCATTTT.

The CDR3 protein is CASSDGGQTLPGNTEAFF. CDR3 DNA sequence: TGTGCCAGCAGTGATGGGGGGCAGACCCTACCGGGGAACACTGAAGCTTTCTTT. The rearrangement uses TRBV25-1 and TRBJ1-1; maybe TRBD1 (6 bases). The germline V gene has CDR1 MGHDK and CDR2 SYGVNS. CDR3 length equals 18 residues. V was shortened by 3 bases and J by 1 base, with 21 bases between the two germline ends.

The CDR3 sequence: CASSYGTAYEQYF. The CDR3 nucleotides read TGTGCCAGCAGTTACGGGACAGCCTACGAGCAGTACTTC. This sequence joins TRBV25-1 and TRBJ2-7, with 7 nucleotides matching TRBD1. This CDR3 is built from 13 residues. The junction had 3 bases not matched to a gene; V was cut back by 5 bases and J by 2 bases. The germline V gene has CDR1 MGHDK and CDR2 SYGVNS.

The chain joins TRBV5-1 to TRBJ2-7; D is uncertain. The V end was cut by 1 base, the J end by 5 bases, with 10 bases between. Germline V gives CDR1 SGHRS, CDR2 YFSETQ. The CDR3 runs 13 residues. The chain's CDR3 is CASSLPQLHEQYF. The CDR3 nucleotides are TGCGCCAGCAGCTTGCCCCAGCTGCACGAGCAGTACTTC. Filled out from reference TRBV5-1 and TRBJ2-7, the complete variable domain reads KAGVTQTPRYLIKTRGQQVTLSCSPISGHRSVSWYQQTPGQGLQFLFEYFSETQRNKGNFPGRFSGRQFSNSRSEMNVSTLELGDSALYLCASSLPQLHEQYFGPGTRLTVT.